A selection of T cell receptor beta chains follows, all from one sample in a study of OX40 agonist ivuxolimab in advanced cancers. Sequencing used immunoSEQ multiplex PCR; TCRdb keeps in-frame clones, though not all of them. The table shows 25,000 to 30,000 clones, with 70% to 80% occurring only once. The starting material was CD4+ or CD8+ T cells sorted from blood, obtained in a trial of the OX40 agonist ivuxolimab. Receptors originate from an adult with an advanced solid tumor such as melanoma, head and neck, liver or kidney cancer. Both conserved end residues are part of each CDR3. The D gene is left open where the match is weak. The size field is filled for only some rows; it gives once, few, many or a size class.

>few|TRBJ2-7|TRBD2|TRBV29-1
CSGMGVAGGSEQYF
TGCAGCGGGATGGGGGTAGCGGGAGGGAGCGAGCAGTACTTC
>.|TRBJ2-7|TRBD2|TRBV11-1
CASSPAAGEPYEQYF
TGTGCCAGCAGCCCGGCGGCGGGGGAACCTTACGAGCAGTACTTC
>few|TRBJ1-1|.|TRBV10-2
CASTMGNTEAFF
TGCGCCAGCACCATGGGAAACACTGAAGCTTTCTTT
>.|TRBJ1-4|.|TRBV28
CASSQPRGRVEKLFF
TGTGCCAGCAGTCAACCACGGGGCCGTGTTGAAAAACTGTTTTTT
>.|TRBJ1-4|.|TRBV5-6
CASSLATEDEKLFF
TGTGCCAGCAGCTTGGCAACAGAGGATGAAAAACTGTTTTTT
>.|TRBJ1-2|TRBD1|TRBV6-1
CASSEVPGQGANYGYTF
TGTGCCAGCAGTGAAGTCCCTGGACAGGGGGCTAACTATGGCTACACCTTC
>.|TRBJ1-6|.|TRBV5-4
CASSFGVNSPLHF
TGTGCCAGCAGCTTTGGGGTTAATTCACCCCTCCACTTT
>.|TRBJ2-5|.|TRBV5-4
CASSVSETQYF
TGTGCCAGCAGCGTAAGCGAGACCCAGTACTTC
>.|TRBJ2-7|TRBD1|TRBV19
CASSRDRGFNEQYF
TGTGCCAGTAGTAGGGACAGGGGTTTCAACGAGCAGTACTTC
>.|TRBJ2-7|.|TRBV21-1
CASSAIGGDSPRYEQYF
TGTGCCAGCAGCGCTATAGGGGGGGACAGTCCTCGCTACGAGCAGTACTTC
>.|TRBJ2-1|.|TRBV7-9
CASSLGYNEQFF
TGTGCCAGCAGCTTAGGCTACAATGAGCAGTTCTTC
>.|TRBJ2-1|.|TRBV6-6
CASSYSGSSYNEQFF
TGTGCCAGCAGTTACTCAGGGAGCTCCTACAATGAGCAGTTCTTC
>medium-sized|TRBJ2-7|TRBD2|TRBV19
CASSIHRTSAEGQYF
TGTGCCAGTAGTATCCACCGGACTAGCGCGGAGGGGCAGTACTTC
>few|TRBJ1-2|.|TRBV10-3
CAISESGVGRGSGYTF
TGTGCCATCAGTGAGTCGGGAGTGGGCAGGGGTTCTGGCTACACCTTC